This T cell receptor (beta chain) was sequenced during a study of blood T cell repertoires in COVID-19. Study as a whole: Acute and convalescent COVID-19 samples came from the United States, Italy and Spain. In each case, the material was cDNA or gDNA derived from T cells, B-cell-depleted T cells, or PBMCs.

The V gene's germline CDR1 is DFQATT and CDR2 SNEGSKA (reference sequence). This CDR3 region has 13 residues. The ends were cut back, 6 bases at V and 0 bases at J, with 11 bases in the middle. In the original analysis: Cell counts per sample came from amplifying reference gene primers. Assay used: immunoSEQ multiplex PCR; TCRdb lists only in-frame clones, some missing. V, J and clone size derive from that table, while D and trimming were established from the DNA sequence. Of fewer than 350,000 clones in the sample, 88% were seen once. The chain employs TRBV20-1 and TRBJ1-1, with D possibly TRBD1 on 6 matching bases. The TCR sequence derives from a man between 18 and 35 years old with active or convalescent COVID-19. The specimen was peripheral blood. CDR3 amino acids: CSASDRMNTEAFF. DNA for the CDR3: TGCAGTGCAAGTGACAGGATGAACACTGAAGCTTTCTTT.